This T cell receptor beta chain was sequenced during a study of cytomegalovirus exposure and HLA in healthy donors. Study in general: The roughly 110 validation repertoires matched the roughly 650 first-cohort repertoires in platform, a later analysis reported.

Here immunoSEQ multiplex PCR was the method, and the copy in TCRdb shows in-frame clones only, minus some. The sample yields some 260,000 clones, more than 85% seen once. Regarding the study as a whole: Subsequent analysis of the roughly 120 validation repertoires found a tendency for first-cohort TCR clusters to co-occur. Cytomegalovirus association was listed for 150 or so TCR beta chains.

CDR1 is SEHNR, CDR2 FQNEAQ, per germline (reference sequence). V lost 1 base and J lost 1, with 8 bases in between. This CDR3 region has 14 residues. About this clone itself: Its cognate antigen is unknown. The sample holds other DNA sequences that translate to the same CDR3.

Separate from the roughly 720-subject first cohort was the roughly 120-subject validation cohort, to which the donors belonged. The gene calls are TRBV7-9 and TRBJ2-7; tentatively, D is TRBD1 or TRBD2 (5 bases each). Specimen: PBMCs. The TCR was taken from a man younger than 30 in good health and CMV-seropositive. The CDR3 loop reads CASSLGGGSYEQYF. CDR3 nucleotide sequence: TGTGCCAGCAGCTTAGGTGGGGGATCCTACGAGCAGTACTTC.